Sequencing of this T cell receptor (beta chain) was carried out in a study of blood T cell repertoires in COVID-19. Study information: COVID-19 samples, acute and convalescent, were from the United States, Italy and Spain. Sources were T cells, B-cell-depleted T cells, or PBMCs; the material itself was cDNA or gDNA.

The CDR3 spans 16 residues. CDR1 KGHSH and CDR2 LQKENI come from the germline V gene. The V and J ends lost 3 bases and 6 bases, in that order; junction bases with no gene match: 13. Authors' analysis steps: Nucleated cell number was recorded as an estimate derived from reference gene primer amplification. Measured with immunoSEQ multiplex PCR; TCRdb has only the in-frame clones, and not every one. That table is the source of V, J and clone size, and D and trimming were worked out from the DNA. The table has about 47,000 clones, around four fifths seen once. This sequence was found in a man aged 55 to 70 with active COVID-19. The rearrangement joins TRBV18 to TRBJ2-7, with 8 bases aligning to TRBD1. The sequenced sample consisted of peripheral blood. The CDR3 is CASSPQTGDFFSEQYF. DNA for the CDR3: TGTGCCAGCTCACCCCAGACAGGGGATTTTTTCAGCGAGCAGTACTTC. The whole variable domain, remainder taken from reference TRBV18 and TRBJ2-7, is NAGVMQNPRHLVRRRGQEARLRCSPMKGHSHVYWYRQLPEEGLKFMVYLQKENIIDESGMPKERFSAEFPKEGPSILRIQQVVRGDSAAYFCASSPQTGDFFSEQYFGPGTRLTVT.